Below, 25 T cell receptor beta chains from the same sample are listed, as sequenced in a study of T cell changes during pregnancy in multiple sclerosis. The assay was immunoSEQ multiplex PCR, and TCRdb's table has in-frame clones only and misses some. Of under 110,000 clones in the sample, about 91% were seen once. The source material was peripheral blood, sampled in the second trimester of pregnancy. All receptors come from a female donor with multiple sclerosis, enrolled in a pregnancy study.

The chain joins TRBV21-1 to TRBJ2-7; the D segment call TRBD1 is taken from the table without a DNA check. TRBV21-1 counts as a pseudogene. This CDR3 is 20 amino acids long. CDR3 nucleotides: TGTGCCAGCACCCAGGGGGTCCAGGGTAAAGGCCAAATAGACTATTACGAGCAGTACTTC. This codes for CASTQGVQGKGQIDYYEQYF.

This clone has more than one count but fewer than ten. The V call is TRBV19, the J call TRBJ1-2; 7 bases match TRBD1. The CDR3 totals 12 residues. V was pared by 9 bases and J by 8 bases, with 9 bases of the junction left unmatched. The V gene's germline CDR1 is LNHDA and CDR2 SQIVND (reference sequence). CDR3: CARNRGAVGYTF. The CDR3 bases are TGTGCCAGGAACAGGGGCGCAGTAGGCTACACCTTC.

CDR3 coding DNA: TGTGCCAGCAGTTATTCCCAGGGGCTGAACACTGAAGCTTTCTTT. It specifies CASSYSQGLNTEAFF. The chain joins TRBV6-6 to TRBJ1-1; D is possibly TRBD1 (6 bases). The CDR3 length is 15 residues. Trimming shortened V by 3 bases and J by 0 bases, and 11 bases separated the two germline ends. CDR1 is MNHNY and CDR2 is SVGAGI in the germline V gene (reference sequence).

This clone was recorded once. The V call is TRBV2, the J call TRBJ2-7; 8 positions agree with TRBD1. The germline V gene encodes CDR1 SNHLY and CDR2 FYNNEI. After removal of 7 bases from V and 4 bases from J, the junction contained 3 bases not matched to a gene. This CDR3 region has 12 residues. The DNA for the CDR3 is TGTGCCAGCAAGCAGGGGGCTTACGAGCAGTACTTC. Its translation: CASKQGAYEQYF.

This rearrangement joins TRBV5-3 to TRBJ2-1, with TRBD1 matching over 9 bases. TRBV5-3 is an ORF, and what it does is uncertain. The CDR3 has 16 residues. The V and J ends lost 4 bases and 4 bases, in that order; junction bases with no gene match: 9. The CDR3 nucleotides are TGTGCCAGAAGCAGTACCGGGACAGGGCCTTACAATGAGCAGTTCTTC. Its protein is CARSSTGTGPYNEQFF.

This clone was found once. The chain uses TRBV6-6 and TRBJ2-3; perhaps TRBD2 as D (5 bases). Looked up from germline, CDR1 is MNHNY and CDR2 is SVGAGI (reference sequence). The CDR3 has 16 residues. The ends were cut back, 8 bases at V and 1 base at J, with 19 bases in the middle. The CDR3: CASGLTGNAGTDTQYF. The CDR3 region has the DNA TGTGCCAGCGGCCTCACCGGGAATGCGGGCACAGATACGCAGTATTTT.

The CDR3 spells CASSVGQPYEQYF. In DNA, the CDR3 is TGTGCCAGCAGTGTGGGACAGCCTTACGAGCAGTACTTC. The chain combines TRBV27 with TRBJ2-7, with 7 bases aligning to TRBD1. The CDR3 extends over 13 amino acids. Germline V CDR1 and CDR2: MNHEY, SMNVEV (reference sequence). J lost 4 bases, V lost 5 bases, and 5 bases had no gene match.

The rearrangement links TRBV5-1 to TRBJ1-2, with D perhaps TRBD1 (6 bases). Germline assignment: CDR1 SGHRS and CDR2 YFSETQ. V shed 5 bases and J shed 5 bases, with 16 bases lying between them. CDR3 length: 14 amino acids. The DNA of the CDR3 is TGCGCCAGCAGGAGTAACGAGGGGGAATATGGCTACACCTTC. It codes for CASRSNEGEYGYTF.

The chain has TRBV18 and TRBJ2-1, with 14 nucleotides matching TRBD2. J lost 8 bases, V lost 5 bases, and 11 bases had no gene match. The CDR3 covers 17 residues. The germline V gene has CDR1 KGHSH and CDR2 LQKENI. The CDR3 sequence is CASSDTGLAGVGDEQFF. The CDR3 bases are TGTGCCAGCTCAGACACGGGACTAGCGGGAGTGGGCGATGAGCAGTTCTTC.

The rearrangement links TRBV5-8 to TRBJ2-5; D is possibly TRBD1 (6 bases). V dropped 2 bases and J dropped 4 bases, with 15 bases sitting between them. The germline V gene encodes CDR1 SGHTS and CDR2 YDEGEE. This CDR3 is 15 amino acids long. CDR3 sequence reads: CASSFPAGAGETQYF. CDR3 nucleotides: TGTGCCAGCAGCTTCCCCGCAGGGGCTGGAGAGACCCAGTACTTC.

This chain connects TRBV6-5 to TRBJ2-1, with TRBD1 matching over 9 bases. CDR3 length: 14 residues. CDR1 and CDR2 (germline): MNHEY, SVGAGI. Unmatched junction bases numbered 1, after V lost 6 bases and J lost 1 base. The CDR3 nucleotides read TGTGCCAGCAGGGGGACAGGGTCCTACAATGAGCAGTTCTTC. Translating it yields CASRGTGSYNEQFF.

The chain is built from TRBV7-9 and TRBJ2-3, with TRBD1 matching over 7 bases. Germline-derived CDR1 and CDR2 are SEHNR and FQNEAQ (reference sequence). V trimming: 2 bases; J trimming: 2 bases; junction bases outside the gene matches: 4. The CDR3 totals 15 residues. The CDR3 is CASSLPDRPTDTQYF. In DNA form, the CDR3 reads TGTGCCAGCAGCTTACCGGACAGGCCCACAGATACGCAGTATTTT. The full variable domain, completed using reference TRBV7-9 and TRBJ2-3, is DTGVSQNPRHKITKRGQNVTFRCDPISEHNRLYWYRQTLGQGPEFLTYFQNEAQLEKSRLLSDRFSAERPKGSFSTLEIQRTEQGDSAMYLCASSLPDRPTDTQYFGPGTRLTVL.

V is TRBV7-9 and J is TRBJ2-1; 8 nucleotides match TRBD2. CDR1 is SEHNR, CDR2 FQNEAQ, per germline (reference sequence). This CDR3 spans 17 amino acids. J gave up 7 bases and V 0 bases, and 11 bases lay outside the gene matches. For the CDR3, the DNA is TGTGCCAGCAGCTTAGCCAAACTAGCGGAACGCTTAAATGAGCAGTTCTTC. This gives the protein CASSLAKLAERLNEQFF.

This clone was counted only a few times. The DNA of the CDR3 is TGTGCCACCAGCTTCCGACTAGCGGGCAAAAACGAGCAGTACTTC. This translates into CATSFRLAGKNEQYF. The rearrangement uses TRBV15 and TRBJ2-7, with 10 bases lining up with TRBD2. Germline CDR1 is LNHNV and CDR2 is YYDKDF (reference sequence). After removal of 5 bases from V and 5 bases from J, the junction contained 9 bases not matched to a gene. The CDR3 extends over 15 amino acids.

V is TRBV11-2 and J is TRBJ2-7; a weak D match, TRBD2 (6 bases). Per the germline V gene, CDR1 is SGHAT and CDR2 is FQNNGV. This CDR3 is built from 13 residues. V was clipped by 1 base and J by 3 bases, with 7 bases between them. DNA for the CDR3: TGTGCCAGCAGCTTAGTGACTAGCTACGAGCAGTACTTC. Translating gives CASSLVTSYEQYF.

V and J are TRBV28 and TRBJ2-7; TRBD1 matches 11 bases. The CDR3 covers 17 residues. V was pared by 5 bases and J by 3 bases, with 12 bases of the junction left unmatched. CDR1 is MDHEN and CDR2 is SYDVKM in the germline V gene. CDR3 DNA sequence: TGTGCCAGCAGTGCCTCCGGGACAGGGGGACTGCACTACGAGCAGTACTTC. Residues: CASSASGTGGLHYEQYF.

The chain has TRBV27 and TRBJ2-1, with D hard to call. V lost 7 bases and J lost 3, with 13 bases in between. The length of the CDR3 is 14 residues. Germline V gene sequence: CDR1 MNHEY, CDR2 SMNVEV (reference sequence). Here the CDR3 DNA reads TGTGCCAGCATGAGCATCTCAAACTACAATGAGCAGTTCTTC. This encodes CASMSISNYNEQFF.

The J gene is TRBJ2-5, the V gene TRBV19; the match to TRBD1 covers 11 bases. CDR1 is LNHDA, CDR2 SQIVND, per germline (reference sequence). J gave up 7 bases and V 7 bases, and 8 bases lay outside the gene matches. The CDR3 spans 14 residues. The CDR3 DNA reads TGTGCCAGTAAACGGACAGGGGGCGCCGGGACCCAGTACTTC. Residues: CASKRTGGAGTQYF.

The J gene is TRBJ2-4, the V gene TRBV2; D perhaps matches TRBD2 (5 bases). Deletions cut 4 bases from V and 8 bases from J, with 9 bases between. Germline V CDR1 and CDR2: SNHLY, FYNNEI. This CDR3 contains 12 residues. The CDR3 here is CASSVRVDIQYF. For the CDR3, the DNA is TGTGCCAGCAGTGTGAGGGTTGACATTCAGTACTTC. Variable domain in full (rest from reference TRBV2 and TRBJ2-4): EPEVTQTPSHQVTQMGQEVILRCVPISNHLYFYWYRQILGQKVEFLVSFYNNEISEKSEIFDDQFSVERPDGSNFTLKIRSTKLEDSAMYFCASSVRVDIQYFGAGTRLSVL.

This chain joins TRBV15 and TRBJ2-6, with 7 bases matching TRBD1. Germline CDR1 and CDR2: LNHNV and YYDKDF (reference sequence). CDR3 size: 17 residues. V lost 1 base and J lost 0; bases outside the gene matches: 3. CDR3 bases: TGTGCCACCAGCAGAGGGGACAGCAACTCTGGGGCCAACGTCCTGACTTTC. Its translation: CATSRGDSNSGANVLTF.

The CDR3 region has the DNA TGCGCCAGCAGCTTGGTCCGGGGGACAGTGCGTTCTTTCTTT. Its translation: CASSLVRGTVRSFF. The genes are TRBV5-1 and TRBJ1-1; TRBD1 matches 7 bases. V dropped 0 bases and J dropped 12; count of bases not matched to a gene: 11. The CDR3 is made up of 14 amino acids. Germline V gene sequence: CDR1 SGHRS, CDR2 YFSETQ.

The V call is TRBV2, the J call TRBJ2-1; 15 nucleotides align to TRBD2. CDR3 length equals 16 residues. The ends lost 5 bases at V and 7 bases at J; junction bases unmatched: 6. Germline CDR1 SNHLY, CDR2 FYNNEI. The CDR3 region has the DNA TGTGCCAGCAGTCAGACCGGACTAGCGGGAGGGAATGAGCAGTTCTTC. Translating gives CASSQTGLAGGNEQFF. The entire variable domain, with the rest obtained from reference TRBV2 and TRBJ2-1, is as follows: EPEVTQTPSHQVTQMGQEVILRCVPISNHLYFYWYRQILGQKVEFLVSFYNNEISEKSEIFDDQFSVERPDGSNFTLKIRSTKLEDSAMYFCASSQTGLAGGNEQFFGPGTRLTVL.

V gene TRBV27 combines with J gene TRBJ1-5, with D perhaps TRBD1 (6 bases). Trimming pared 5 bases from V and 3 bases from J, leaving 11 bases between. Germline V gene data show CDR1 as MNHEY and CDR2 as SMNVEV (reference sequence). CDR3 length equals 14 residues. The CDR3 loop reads CASSLQGYNQPQHF. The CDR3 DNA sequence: TGTGCCAGCAGTCTACAGGGATACAATCAGCCCCAGCATTTT.

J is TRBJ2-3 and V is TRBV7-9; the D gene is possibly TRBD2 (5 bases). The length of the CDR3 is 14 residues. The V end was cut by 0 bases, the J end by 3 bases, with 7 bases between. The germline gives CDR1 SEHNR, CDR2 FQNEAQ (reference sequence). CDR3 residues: CASSLAGVTDTQYF. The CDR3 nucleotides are TGTGCCAGCAGCTTAGCGGGAGTAACAGATACGCAGTATTTT.

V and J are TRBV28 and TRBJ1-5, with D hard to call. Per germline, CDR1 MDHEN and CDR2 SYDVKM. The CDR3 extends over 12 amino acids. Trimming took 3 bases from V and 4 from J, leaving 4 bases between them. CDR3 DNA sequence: TGTGCCAGCAGTTTCGTAAATCAGCCCCAGCATTTT. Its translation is CASSFVNQPQHF.